This T cell receptor beta chain stems from a study of glioma-infiltrating T cells after dendritic cell vaccination. Study information: Dendritic cell vaccination trial patients had either newly diagnosed or recurrent glioblastoma.

Time point reported: after dendritic cell vaccination, including at tumor progression/relapse. The CDR3 is 13 residues long. The germline CDR1 and CDR2 sequences are SEHNR and FQNEAQ (reference sequence). The V and J ends lost 1 base and 9 bases respectively, with 10 bases between them. Up to about 2 ug genomic DNA was used for TCRB CDR3 amplification. TCRdb's table, derived via immunoSEQ multiplex PCR, lists solely in-frame clones and lacks some. Of 70,000 to 90,000 clones in the sample, roughly four fifths were seen once. The material was blood, obtained after dendritic cell vaccination. This receptor was obtained from a human donor with glioblastoma. The V gene is TRBV7-9, the J gene TRBJ2-1; possibly TRBD1 for D (5 bases). The CDR3 nucleotides are TGTGCCAGCAGCTTAGTGGGGCGCACTGAGCAGTTCTTC. It specifies CASSLVGRTEQFF. Full variable domain (missing parts from reference TRBV7-9 and TRBJ2-1): DTGVSQNPRHKITKRGQNVTFRCDPISEHNRLYWYRQTLGQGPEFLTYFQNEAQLEKSRLLSDRFSAERPKGSFSTLEIQRTEQGDSAMYLCASSLVGRTEQFFGPGTRLTVL.